This T cell receptor beta chain comes out of a study of type 1 regulatory T cells. Looking at the study overall: T-allo10 is a Tr1-enriched, alloantigen-specific CD4 T cell product made in vitro. Findings and caveats of the study: Tr1 cells had a more restricted TCR repertoire than non-Tr1 cells.

TCRdb independently ran MiXCR on the reads; one entry per CDR3 protein. The sample carries 60,000 to 70,000 distinct CDR3 sequences, more than 45% recorded once. As regards this clonotype: Its specificity is not known.

In germline, CDR1 is KGHSH, CDR2 LQKENI. V lost 1 base to trimming and J lost 8 bases; unmatched junction nucleotides: 9. The CDR3 extends over 16 amino acids. The chain has TRBV18 and TRBJ2-1, with TRBD2 identical over 9 bases. The sequenced sample consisted of cultured non-Tr1 T cells, either the whole culture or a sorted T cell fraction (not recorded which). The source is a human donor in good health. CDR3 nucleotide sequence: TGTGCCAGCTCACCACTTGATAGCGGGGGCGGTCATGAGCAGTTCTTC. It is translated as CASSPLDSGGGHEQFF.